These T cell receptor beta chains were read from a single sample in a study of blood T cell repertoires in COVID-19. The data were produced by immunoSEQ multiplex PCR, yet TCRdb's version contains in-frame clones alone and is incomplete. This table holds some 210,000 clones, 70% to 90% found once. The sample was peripheral blood. The receptors stem from a middle-aged woman who had recovered from COVID-19. The CDR3 runs from the conserved cysteine through the conserved F or W. D genes are given only for firm matches.

d_call: -
j_call: TRBJ1-5
v_call: TRBV28
cdr3_aa: CASSSGTRFQPQHF

d_call: -
j_call: TRBJ2-1
v_call: TRBV27
cdr3_aa: CASSPGGGPDEQFF

d_call: -
j_call: TRBJ2-6
v_call: TRBV28
cdr3_aa: CATGDSGANVLTF

d_call: -
j_call: TRBJ1-1
v_call: TRBV11-1
cdr3_aa: CASSRGGNTEAFF

d_call: -
j_call: TRBJ1-6
v_call: TRBV27
cdr3_aa: CASQDRSNSPLHF

d_call: -
j_call: TRBJ2-7
v_call: TRBV3-1/TRBV3-2
cdr3_aa: CASSQAGIYEQYF

d_call: -
j_call: TRBJ2-7
v_call: TRBV27
cdr3_aa: CASRRTQGGSYEQYF

d_call: -
j_call: TRBJ2-7
v_call: TRBV7-6
cdr3_aa: CASSSGQSYEQYF

d_call: -
j_call: TRBJ2-1
v_call: TRBV7-5
cdr3_aa: CVRSLEGRVGNYNEQFF

d_call: TRBD2
j_call: TRBJ2-7
v_call: TRBV28
cdr3_aa: CASSLRTSGKAYEQYF

d_call: -
j_call: TRBJ2-7
v_call: TRBV5-6
cdr3_aa: CASSLRDKGEQYF

d_call: TRBD1
j_call: TRBJ1-5
v_call: TRBV5-6
cdr3_aa: CASSFAGGGNQPQHF

d_call: TRBD2
j_call: TRBJ2-1
v_call: TRBV5-1
cdr3_aa: CASSLGLAGGLNEQFF

d_call: -
j_call: TRBJ1-3
v_call: TRBV4-2
cdr3_aa: CASSQGGGDGNTIYF

d_call: TRBD1
j_call: TRBJ1-6
v_call: TRBV7-2
cdr3_aa: CASSPETGPNSPLHF

d_call: -
j_call: TRBJ2-1
v_call: TRBV5-1
cdr3_aa: CASSLAGVSSNEQFF

d_call: -
j_call: TRBJ1-2
v_call: TRBV19
cdr3_aa: CASSITHGGAGTNYGYTF

d_call: TRBD1
j_call: TRBJ2-3
v_call: TRBV27
cdr3_aa: CASSLSMTGGNTDTQYF

d_call: TRBD2
j_call: TRBJ2-7
v_call: TRBV7-6
cdr3_aa: CASSLEGLGVSYEQYF

d_call: TRBD1
j_call: TRBJ1-6
v_call: TRBV6-2/TRBV6-3
cdr3_aa: CASSYLQGAGNSPLHF

d_call: -
j_call: TRBJ2-7
v_call: TRBV7-2
cdr3_aa: CASNLGGGYEQYF

d_call: TRBD1
j_call: TRBJ2-1
v_call: TRBV15
cdr3_aa: CATQMTGDNEQFF

d_call: -
j_call: TRBJ1-2
v_call: TRBV27
cdr3_aa: CASSLRQGYGYTF

d_call: -
j_call: TRBJ2-2
v_call: TRBV30
cdr3_aa: CAWNSGSNTGELFF

d_call: -
j_call: TRBJ2-1
v_call: TRBV1
cdr3_aa: CTSSPQGYNEQFF

d_call: TRBD1
j_call: TRBJ2-3
v_call: TRBV7-8
cdr3_aa: CASRRGPLTDTQYF

d_call: -
j_call: TRBJ2-7
v_call: TRBV11-2
cdr3_aa: CASSLDKRGHSEQYF

d_call: TRBD1
j_call: TRBJ2-1
v_call: TRBV27
cdr3_aa: CASSLSIGTGVNEQFF

d_call: -
j_call: TRBJ2-1
v_call: TRBV18
cdr3_aa: CASSPPIGPGNEQFF

d_call: -
j_call: TRBJ2-5
v_call: TRBV19
cdr3_aa: CASSIAGGETQYF

d_call: TRBD2
j_call: TRBJ2-2
v_call: TRBV6-6
cdr3_aa: CASSRAGEVNTGELFF

d_call: TRBD2
j_call: TRBJ2-2
v_call: TRBV11-2
cdr3_aa: CASGSRTSGELFF

d_call: TRBD2
j_call: TRBJ2-5
v_call: TRBV27
cdr3_aa: CASRPQLAGVETQYF

d_call: TRBD2
j_call: TRBJ2-5
v_call: TRBV15
cdr3_aa: CATSLSGRVETQYF

d_call: TRBD2
j_call: TRBJ2-5
v_call: TRBV5-1
cdr3_aa: CASRLAGVVKTQYF

d_call: -
j_call: TRBJ2-7
v_call: TRBV5-1
cdr3_aa: CASSSGSGLYEQYF

d_call: -
j_call: TRBJ1-1
v_call: TRBV19
cdr3_aa: CASSPQTPNTEAFF

d_call: TRBD2
j_call: TRBJ2-3
v_call: TRBV3-1/TRBV3-2
cdr3_aa: CASSPKTSGRATDTQYF

d_call: TRBD1
j_call: TRBJ2-1
v_call: TRBV5-1
cdr3_aa: CASSSQGVVGNEQFF

d_call: -
j_call: TRBJ2-6
v_call: TRBV11-3
cdr3_aa: CVGWPGTHSYSGANVLTF

d_call: TRBD1
j_call: TRBJ2-2
v_call: TRBV18
cdr3_aa: CASSHGQGPRGELFF

d_call: -
j_call: TRBJ1-1
v_call: TRBV5-1
cdr3_aa: CASSAQPGELNTEAFF

d_call: -
j_call: TRBJ2-5
v_call: TRBV7-2
cdr3_aa: CASSLRQTQYF

d_call: TRBD2
j_call: TRBJ2-3
v_call: TRBV7-3
cdr3_aa: CASSPIAGGSTDTQYF

d_call: -
j_call: TRBJ2-1
v_call: TRBV6-5
cdr3_aa: CASRFRQDTYNEQFF

d_call: -
j_call: TRBJ1-1
v_call: TRBV11-1
cdr3_aa: CASNIGVSGTEAFF

d_call: -
j_call: TRBJ1-5
v_call: TRBV19
cdr3_aa: CASSVRWNQPQHF

d_call: TRBD2
j_call: TRBJ2-7
v_call: TRBV6-5
cdr3_aa: CASTFGGAGYEQYF

d_call: -
j_call: TRBJ2-2
v_call: TRBV29-1
cdr3_aa: CSARMGTRQSGELFF

d_call: -
j_call: TRBJ2-7
v_call: TRBV20-1
cdr3_aa: CSASYKRVPYEQYF

d_call: -
j_call: TRBJ2-2
v_call: TRBV6-6
cdr3_aa: CASSRSRDGELFF

d_call: TRBD1
j_call: TRBJ1-2
v_call: TRBV5-1
cdr3_aa: CASSAGQGVYGYTF

d_call: -
j_call: TRBJ2-7
v_call: TRBV11-2
cdr3_aa: CASSFGREAGEQYF

d_call: -
j_call: TRBJ1-1
v_call: TRBV5-5
cdr3_aa: CASSLSQAAFF

d_call: -
j_call: TRBJ1-5
v_call: TRBV19
cdr3_aa: CASSIWGHGQPQHF

d_call: -
j_call: TRBJ2-1
v_call: TRBV18
cdr3_aa: CASSPDRDYNEQFF

d_call: TRBD2
j_call: TRBJ2-7
v_call: TRBV11-2
cdr3_aa: CASSLVRSGRAVEQYF

d_call: -
j_call: TRBJ2-5
v_call: TRBV6-4
cdr3_aa: CASSEDSGGSKTQYF